The sequence of this T cell receptor beta chain was determined in a study of T cells in Graves' hyperthyroidism and ophthalmopathy. As regards this clonotype: Its specificity is unknown.

Whole-study results and caveats: From stable hyperthyroidism, ophthalmopathy was separated by a 13 V-J model. Ophthalmopathy, which appeared later, was predicted by the model a median roughly 6.5 months before onset.

Ophthalmopathy patients showed a Clinical Activity Score of at least 3, NOSPECS grade of at least 4 and duration under 3 months. CDR3 length: 14 amino acids. CDR1 is MNHEY, CDR2 SMNVEV, per germline (reference sequence). V was pared by 8 bases and J by 4 bases, with 8 bases of the junction left unmatched. It was RNA transcripts that yielded the amplified TCR beta CDR3 regions. An initial round of RT-PCR targeting the TCR CDR3 relied on the HTBI primer set. In TCRdb, the multiplex PCR reads were re-called with MiXCR into one record per CDR3 protein. The repertoire holds 600,000 or so distinct CDR3 sequences, with around 14% as singletons.

The source of this sequence is a woman aged 18-29 years with Graves' ophthalmopathy. Material: blood. V is TRBV27 and J is TRBJ2-1, with 7 nucleotides matching TRBD1. The CDR3 nucleotides read TGTGCCAGCCGAGCCGGGACAGCTTACAATGAGCAGTTCTTC. Translating it yields CASRAGTAYNEQFF.